The 6 T cell receptor beta chains in this list originate from one sample, sequenced in a study of molecular identifiers for immune sequencing clone quantification. TCRdb recomputed calls from the PCR reads with MiXCR, one row per CDR3 protein. The table includes about 300,000 distinct CDR3 sequences, about 22% detected once. What was sequenced was naive CD8+ T cells from blood, with Jurkat cell RNA spiked in. As for subset: FACS-sorted CD8+CD4-CCR7+CD45RA+ naive T cells. Receptor source: a human donor in good health. Some libraries in this study had Jurkat cell RNA spiked in.

This clonotype was found many times. The chain combines TRBV5-8 with TRBJ2-1; D could derive from TRBD1 or TRBD2 (5 bases each). The CDR3 spans 13 residues. Between the trimmed V and J ends, which lost 3 bases and 14 bases, there was a span of 18 bases. Germline V gene data show CDR1 as SGHTS and CDR2 as YDEGEE. CDR3: CASSSGRGYDEFF. In DNA, the CDR3 is TGTGCCAGCAGCTCGGGACGGGGCTATGATGAGTTCTTC. Supplemented by reference TRBV5-8 and TRBJ2-1, the full variable domain reads EAGVTQSPTHLIKTRGQQATLRCSPISGHTSVYWYQQALGLGLQFLLWYDEGEERNRGNFPPRFSGRQFPNYSSELNVNALELEDSALYLCASSSGRGYDEFFGPGTRLTVL.

The table lists this clonotype with many counts. The chain recombines TRBV9 with TRBJ1-4, with TRBD1 matching over 9 bases. There are 13 residues in the CDR3. Trimming took 3 bases from V and 7 from J; bases not matched to a gene: 1. From germline, CDR1 is SGDLS and CDR2 YYNGEE. The CDR3 loop is CASSGGQGEKLFF. For the CDR3, the DNA is TGTGCCAGCAGCGGGGGACAGGGTGAAAAACTGTTTTTT.

In regard to this clonotype: A much bigger clone sits one base away, suggesting this may be a read error. The chain uses TRBV29-1 and TRBJ1-1; D ambiguous. The ends were cut back, 3 bases at V and 8 bases at J, with 16 bases in the middle. Per the germline V gene, CDR1 is SQVTM and CDR2 is ANQGSEA. The CDR3 spans 13 residues. CDR3 bases: TGCAGCGTTGACCTCCAGGACGGTCCAGAAGCTTTCTTT. It translates to CSVDLQDGPEAFF.

The sample holds many counts of this clonotype. This chain uses TRBV28 with TRBJ1-5; D unclear. The CDR3 is 14 residues long. CDR1 MDHEN and CDR2 SYDVKM come from the germline V gene. The ends were cut back, 10 bases at V and 1 base at J, with 14 bases in the middle. The CDR3 reads CATPRAPSNQPQHF. The DNA for the CDR3 is TGTGCCACCCCCCGGGCTCCAAGCAATCAGCCCCAGCATTTT.

This clonotype was seen a few times. V is TRBV6-2 or TRBV6-3 and J is TRBJ2-1; a possible D gene is TRBD2 (6 bases). CDR1 and CDR2 (germline): MNHEY, SVGEGT. The CDR3 sequence is 13 residues long. V lost 5 bases and J 7 bases, leaving 12 bases between the germline ends. The CDR3 nucleotides read TGTGCCAGCAGTGTGGGGAGGCGGAATGAGCAGTTCTTC. It yields the protein CASSVGRRNEQFF.

This clonotype was recorded many times. The rearrangement links TRBV7-2 to TRBJ2-7; TRBD1 matches at 9 bases. Losses at the gene ends were 5 bases for V and 3 bases for J; bases not matched to a gene: 5. Germline lookup yields CDR1 SGHTA and CDR2 FQGNSA. The CDR3 runs to 14 residues. CDR3 bases: TGTGCCAGCAGCCGCCGGGACAGGGACTACGAGCAGTACTTC. It yields the protein CASSRRDRDYEQYF. The variable domain in full, completed from reference TRBV7-2 and TRBJ2-7, reads GAGVSQSPSNKVTEKGKDVELRCDPISGHTALYWYRQSLGQGLEFLIYFQGNSAPDKSGLPSDRFSAERTGGSVSTLTIQRTQQEDSAVYLCASSRRDRDYEQYFGPGTRLTVT.